The entry below gives a single T cell receptor (beta chain) sequence along with its context. Its antigen remains unknown. The CDR3 runs 14 residues. Germline CDR1 and CDR2: MNHEY and SMNVEV (reference sequence). The data were obtained in a study of T cells expressing NK-cell markers. The overall study: Repertoire data for TCR beta were derived from sorted T cells (CD3+CD56+NKG2C+, CD3+CD56+NKG2C- and CD3+CD56-NKG2C+).

Whole-study findings and limits: Dominant NKG2C+ clonotypes in roughly 6 donors made up about 1.0-7.5% of CD8+ T cells.

TCRdb re-called the 5' RACE reads and shows each CDR3 protein once, DNA omitted. The listing records about 550,000 distinct CDR3 sequences. This receptor was identified in a man between 18 and 29 years old in good health. The material sequenced was blood T cells: a sorted CD56 or NKG2C T cell subset, CD4+ or CD8+ T cells, or bulk PBMC T cells (not recorded which). V gene TRBV27 combines with J gene TRBJ1-1. Here the CDR3 reads CASSFSQSNTEAFF.